These 15 T cell receptor beta chains share one sample of origin, sequenced in a study of neurological immune-mediated disorders. TCRdb re-called the 5' RACE reads with MiXCR, one entry per CDR3 protein. Here the sample spans 20,000 to 25,000 distinct CDR3 sequences, less than 8% being singletons. Specimen: CD8+ T cells from blood. Receptors originate from a man younger than 35 in good health.

The CDR3, as DNA: TGTGCCAGCAGTTTACTCGCAGGATCTTTCTACGAGCAGTACTTC. Its translation: CASSLLAGSFYEQYF. The chain employs TRBV6-2 or TRBV6-3 and TRBJ2-7; D not certain. CDR3 length: 15 residues. Trimming took off 4 bases at V and 3 bases at J, with 16 bases between the two ends. Germline V gene data show CDR1 as MNHEY and CDR2 as SVGEGT.

This clonotype was observed at least ten times. V usage is TRBV7-9 and J usage is TRBJ1-1; D call uncertain. The CDR3 loop spans 13 amino acids. V lost 4 bases and J 4 bases, leaving 10 bases between the germline ends. CDR1 and CDR2 from the germline V gene are SEHNR and FQNEAQ (reference sequence). CDR3 residues: CASSYEAATEAFF. The DNA for the CDR3 is TGTGCCAGCAGCTACGAGGCGGCCACTGAAGCTTTCTTT.

This clonotype was recorded many times. The rearrangement uses TRBV30 and TRBJ1-1, with TRBD1 matching over 7 bases. This CDR3 has 12 amino acids. V lost 7 bases to trimming and J lost 2 bases; unmatched junction nucleotides: 4. Per germline, CDR1 GTSNPN and CDR2 SVGIG (reference sequence). CDR3 protein: CASDRDNTEAFF. CDR3 coding DNA: TGTGCCTCCGACAGGGACAACACTGAAGCTTTCTTT.

This clonotype was picked up many times. This rearrangement joins TRBV5-6 to TRBJ2-5, with 9 positions matching TRBD1. The CDR3 extends over 15 amino acids. The V gene's germline CDR1 is SGHDT and CDR2 YYEEEE. V trimming: 4 bases; J trimming: 5 bases; junction bases outside the gene matches: 9. The CDR3 coding sequence is TGTGCCAGCAGCACATGGACAGGGGCGGTGGAGACCCAGTACTTC. Its translation: CASSTWTGAVETQYF.

The sample holds many counts of this clonotype. The chain links TRBV7-9 to TRBJ1-2, with 9 bases lining up with TRBD1. The V gene's germline CDR1 is SEHNR and CDR2 FQNEAQ (reference sequence). J gave up 4 bases and V 5 bases, and 8 bases lay outside the gene matches. The CDR3 has 15 amino acids. CDR3 amino acids: CASSGRDRASYGYTF. The CDR3 DNA reads as TGTGCCAGCAGCGGGCGGGACAGGGCTAGCTATGGCTACACCTTC.

This clonotype is large by share. The chain links TRBV4-1 to TRBJ1-5, with TRBD1 matching 10 bases. The CDR3 spans 15 residues. Germline V CDR1 and CDR2: MGHRA, YSYEKL. The ends lost 3 bases at V and 7 bases at J; junction bases unmatched: 6. The CDR3 nucleotides are TGCGCCAGCAGCCAGGCCAGGACAGGGGGACAGCCCCAGCATTTT. It is translated as CASSQARTGGQPQHF.

This clonotype was recorded many times. V usage is TRBV29-1 and J usage is TRBJ2-4; maybe TRBD1 (5 bases). The CDR3 covers 12 residues. Trimming removed 5 bases at V and 4 bases at J, with 9 bases between. The germline V gene encodes CDR1 SQVTM and CDR2 ANQGSEA. The CDR3 sequence: CSVSGLKNIQYF. In DNA form, the CDR3 reads TGCAGCGTTTCAGGGCTGAAAAACATTCAGTACTTC.

This clonotype has at least ten counts. This sequence joins TRBV18 and TRBJ2-7; 7 nucleotides match TRBD1. There are 15 residues in the CDR3. V shed 3 bases, J shed 6 bases, and the junction held 11 bases outside the gene matches. Germline loops: CDR1 KGHSH, CDR2 LQKENI. The CDR3 loop is CASSPPDRVLFEQYF. The CDR3 region has the DNA TGTGCCAGCTCACCGCCCGACAGGGTATTGTTCGAGCAGTACTTC.

This clonotype was seen many times. V gene TRBV7-3 combines with J gene TRBJ2-1; TRBD2 aligns across 7 bases. The germline V gene encodes CDR1 SGHTA and CDR2 FQGTGA. The CDR3 spans 15 residues. Trimming took 2 bases from V and 8 from J; bases not matched to a gene: 9. The CDR3 loop reads CASSLFGRGSDEQFF. The CDR3 nucleotides read TGTGCCAGCAGCTTATTCGGGCGGGGGTCTGATGAGCAGTTCTTC.

This clonotype was seen many times. The CDR3 loop is CASSIGVSGGAGTDTQYF. The DNA of the CDR3 is TGTGCCAGCAGCATAGGGGTTAGCGGGGGGGCGGGCACAGATACGCAGTATTTT. The rearrangement joins TRBV7-8 to TRBJ2-3; 11 bases align to TRBD2. Germline CDR1 SGHVS, CDR2 FQNEAQ. The trim removed 5 bases at V and 1 base at J, leaving 11 bases unmatched. This CDR3 comprises 18 residues.

The rearrangement joins TRBV7-9 to TRBJ2-1; D possibly uses TRBD1 or TRBD2 (5 bases each). The CDR3 is 15 residues long. Trimming left V 5 bases short and J 5 bases short, with 16 bases between. Germline V gene data show CDR1 as SEHNR and CDR2 as FQNEAQ (reference sequence). The CDR3 region has the DNA TGTGCCAGCAGCCCCTATGAGGGGCCCCACAATGAGCAGTTCTTC. Amino acids: CASSPYEGPHNEQFF.

At least ten counts were recorded for this clonotype. V and J are TRBV5-1 and TRBJ1-1; D may be TRBD1 (5 bases). Trimming removed 0 bases from V and 6 bases from J, with 18 bases in between. CDR1 is SGHRS and CDR2 is YFSETQ in the germline V gene. The CDR3 consists of 16 residues. CDR3 sequence reads: CASSLDGPSGWAEAFF. The DNA of the CDR3 is TGCGCCAGCAGCTTGGACGGCCCGTCAGGGTGGGCTGAAGCTTTCTTT.

In this sample, this clonotype turned up many times. The chain combines TRBV6-6 with TRBJ1-5; 11 nucleotides match TRBD1. V lost 0 bases and J lost 6; bases outside the gene matches: 7. The CDR3 is made up of 17 amino acids. The germline gives CDR1 MNHNY, CDR2 SVGAGI (reference sequence). In nucleotides, the CDR3 is TGTGCCAGCAGTTACTCTCCGGGACAGGGGGGAGGTCAGCCCCAGCATTTT. Amino acid sequence: CASSYSPGQGGGQPQHF.

This clonotype was detected many times. This chain uses TRBV6-6 with TRBJ2-1; 8 nucleotides agree with TRBD1. Germline V lookup: CDR1 MNHNY, CDR2 SVGAGI (reference sequence). The J segment lost 10 bases and the V segment lost 0 bases, leaving 5 bases of the junction unmatched. The CDR3 runs to 14 residues. CDR3 protein: CASSYSDRAREQFF. DNA for the CDR3: TGTGCCAGCAGTTACTCGGACAGGGCCCGGGAGCAGTTCTTC.

Ten or more counts support this clonotype. The V call is TRBV12-3 or TRBV12-4, the J call TRBJ2-7; D unclear. Trimming removed 5 bases from V and 1 base from J, with 9 bases in between. The CDR3 is 13 residues long. The CDR3 spells CASSTLGSYEQYF. The CDR3, as DNA: TGTGCCAGCAGTACACTCGGGTCCTACGAGCAGTACTTC.